This T cell receptor (beta chain) came from a study of cytomegalovirus exposure and HLA in healthy donors. Profiled with immunoSEQ multiplex PCR; TCRdb holds only in-frame clones, not every one. The sample carries 150,000 to 160,000 clones, roughly 84% recorded once. In regard to this clone: Other DNA sequences within the sample encode an identical CDR3.

Germline V gene data show CDR1 as SNHLY and CDR2 as FYNNEI. Trimming cost V 6 bases and J 1 base; bases outside gene matches: 1. This CDR3 has 13 amino acids. Sequencing was carried out using PBMCs. The receptor was derived from a human donor in good health. The rearrangement links TRBV2 to TRBJ1-1; TRBD1 aligns across 8 bases. The CDR3 DNA follows: TGTGCCAGCAGGGGGACAGGGAACACTGAAGCTTTCTTT. Amino acids: CASRGTGNTEAFF.